This is a list of T cell receptor beta chains from one sample in a study of OX40 agonist ivuxolimab in advanced cancers. TCRdb's table, derived via immunoSEQ multiplex PCR, lists solely in-frame clones and lacks some. The table includes tens of thousands of clones, 75% to 90% detected once. The sequencing here drew on CD4+ or CD8+ T cells sorted from blood, taken in a trial of the OX40 agonist ivuxolimab. The receptors stem from an adult with an advanced solid tumor such as melanoma, head and neck, liver or kidney cancer. Both conserved end residues are part of each CDR3. The D gene is left open where the match is weak. Not all rows give a size; the values are once, few, many and, for expanded clones, a class.

v_gene	abundance	d_gene	j_gene	CDR3aa
TRBV27	.	TRBD2	TRBJ2-5	CASSPFSGGAGETQYF
TRBV21-1	.	.	TRBJ2-3	CASSTTDRGTDTQYF
TRBV19	few	TRBD2	TRBJ2-3	CASSIGAAGGSDTQYF
TRBV28	few	.	TRBJ1-2	CASSPMGYGYTF
TRBV19	.	.	TRBJ2-3	CASSKFDTQYF
TRBV28	.	.	TRBJ1-5	CASSLRRVSNQPQHF
TRBV5-1	.	TRBD1	TRBJ2-2	CASSLTGGFTGELFF
TRBV6-1	.	.	TRBJ1-4	CASSEAKLGGWREKLFF
TRBV19	.	.	TRBJ2-7	CASSPFAASYEQYF
TRBV10-3	.	.	TRBJ1-1	CAISESGTGRTEAFF
TRBV7-3	.	TRBD1	TRBJ2-5	CASSFDREETQYF
TRBV7-9	.	.	TRBJ2-1	CASSPNPSAPSYNEQFF
TRBV27	.	TRBD1	TRBJ1-5	CASSLIQGAGQPQHF
TRBV7-9	.	.	TRBJ1-1	CASSPFRSEAFF
TRBV6-1	.	.	TRBJ2-1	CASSEIGPNNEQFF
TRBV11-2	.	.	TRBJ2-1	CASSLARNEQFF
TRBV6-1	.	.	TRBJ1-2	CASSGRTKNYGYTF
TRBV18	.	.	TRBJ1-1	CASSPVGKVNTEAFF
TRBV5-1	.	.	TRBJ1-4	CASSSDPLGGEKLFF
TRBV5-1	once	.	TRBJ2-7	CASSPGASGEQYF
TRBV28	few	.	TRBJ2-3	CASRKTGDSTDTQYF
TRBV15	.	.	TRBJ2-7	CATSRDRGEQYF
TRBV28	.	TRBD1	TRBJ2-1	CASILGGQGANEQFF
TRBV9	.	TRBD2	TRBJ2-3	CASSVAFAGGLRDTQYF
TRBV10-1	.	.	TRBJ2-1	CASSGTPDGNEQFF
TRBV28	.	TRBD1	TRBJ2-3	CASHDRGRVATQYF
TRBV5-1	.	.	TRBJ2-2	CASSLGVGTGELFF
TRBV19	.	.	TRBJ2-1	CASSFLGGRLFF
TRBV6-5	.	.	TRBJ2-7	CASSYTQAYEQYF
TRBV9	.	.	TRBJ1-5	CASSVEGRRYNQPQHF